Included here is one T cell receptor beta chain sequence, with context. In germline, CDR1 is DFQATT, CDR2 SNEGSKA (reference sequence). The CDR3 covers 16 residues. This sample was included in a study of T cells expressing NK-cell markers. No DNA is given; TCRdb re-called the 5' RACE reads and lists each CDR3 protein once. Its table lists almost 450,000 distinct CDR3 sequences. The sequence came from a woman between 18 and 70 years old in good health. The rearrangement links TRBV20-1 to TRBJ2-1; TCRdb's D call of TRBD1 is untestable without DNA. The sequenced material came from blood T cells: a sorted CD56 or NKG2C T cell subset, CD4+ or CD8+ T cells, or bulk PBMC T cells (not recorded which). CDR3 sequence: CSARGAADREGNEQFF.